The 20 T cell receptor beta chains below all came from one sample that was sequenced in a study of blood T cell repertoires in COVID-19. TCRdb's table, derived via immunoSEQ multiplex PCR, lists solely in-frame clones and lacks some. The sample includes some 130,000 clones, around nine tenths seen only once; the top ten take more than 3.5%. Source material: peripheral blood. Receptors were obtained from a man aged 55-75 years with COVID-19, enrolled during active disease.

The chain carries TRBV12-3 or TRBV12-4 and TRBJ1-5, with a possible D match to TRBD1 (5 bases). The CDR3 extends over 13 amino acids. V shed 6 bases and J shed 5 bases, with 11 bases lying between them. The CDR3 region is CASRFRDYQPQHF. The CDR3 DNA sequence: TGTGCCAGCAGATTCCGGGACTATCAGCCCCAGCATTTT.

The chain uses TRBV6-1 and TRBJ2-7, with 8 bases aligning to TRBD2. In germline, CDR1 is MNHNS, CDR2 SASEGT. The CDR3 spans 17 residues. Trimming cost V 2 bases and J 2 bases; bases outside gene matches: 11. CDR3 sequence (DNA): TGTGCCAGCAGTGAAATTTGGTCTAGCGGGTTCCCCTACGAGCAGTACTTC. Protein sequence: CASSEIWSSGFPYEQYF.

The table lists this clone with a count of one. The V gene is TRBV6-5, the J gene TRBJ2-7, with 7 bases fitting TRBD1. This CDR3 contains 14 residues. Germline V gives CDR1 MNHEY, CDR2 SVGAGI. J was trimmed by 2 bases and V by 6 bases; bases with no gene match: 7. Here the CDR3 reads CASRWGTVTYEQYF. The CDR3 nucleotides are TGTGCCAGCAGGTGGGGGACAGTTACCTACGAGCAGTACTTC.

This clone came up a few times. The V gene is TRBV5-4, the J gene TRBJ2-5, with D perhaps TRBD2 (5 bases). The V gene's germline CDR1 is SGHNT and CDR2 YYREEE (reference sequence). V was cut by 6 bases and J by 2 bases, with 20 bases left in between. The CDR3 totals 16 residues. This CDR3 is CASNPFGEREQETQYF. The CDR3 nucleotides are TGTGCCAGCAACCCTTTCGGGGAGCGAGAGCAAGAGACCCAGTACTTC.

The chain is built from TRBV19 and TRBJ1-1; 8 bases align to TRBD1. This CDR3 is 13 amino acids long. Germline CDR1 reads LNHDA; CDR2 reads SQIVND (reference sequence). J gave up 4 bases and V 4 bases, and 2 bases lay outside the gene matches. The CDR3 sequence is CASSTTGATEAFF. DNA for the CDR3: TGTGCCAGTAGTACGACAGGGGCCACTGAAGCTTTCTTT.

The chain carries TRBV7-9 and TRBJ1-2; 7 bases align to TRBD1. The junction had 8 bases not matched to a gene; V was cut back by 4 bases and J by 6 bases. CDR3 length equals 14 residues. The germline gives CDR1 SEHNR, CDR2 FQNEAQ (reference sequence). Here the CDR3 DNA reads TGTGCCAGCAGCTCCCAGGGGGTTTGGGATGGCTACACCTTC. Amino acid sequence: CASSSQGVWDGYTF.

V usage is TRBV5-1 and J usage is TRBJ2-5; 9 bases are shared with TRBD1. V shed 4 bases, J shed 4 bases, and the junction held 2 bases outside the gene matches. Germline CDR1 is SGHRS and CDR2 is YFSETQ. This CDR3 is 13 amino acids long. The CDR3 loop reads CASSPDRGETQYF. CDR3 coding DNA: TGCGCCAGCAGCCCGGACAGGGGAGAGACCCAGTACTTC.

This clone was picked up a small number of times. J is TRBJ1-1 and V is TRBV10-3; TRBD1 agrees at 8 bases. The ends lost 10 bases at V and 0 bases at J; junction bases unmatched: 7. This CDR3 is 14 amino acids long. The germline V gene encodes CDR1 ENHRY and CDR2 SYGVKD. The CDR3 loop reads CATWTGKLNTEAFF. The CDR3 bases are TGTGCCACTTGGACAGGGAAATTGAACACTGAAGCTTTCTTT.

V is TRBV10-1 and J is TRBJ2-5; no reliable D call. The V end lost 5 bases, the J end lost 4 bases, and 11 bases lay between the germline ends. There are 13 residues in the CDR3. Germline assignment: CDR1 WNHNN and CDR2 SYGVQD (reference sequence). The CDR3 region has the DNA TGCGCCAGCAGTTCTTCCCTAGGAGAGACCCAGTACTTC. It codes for CASSSSLGETQYF.

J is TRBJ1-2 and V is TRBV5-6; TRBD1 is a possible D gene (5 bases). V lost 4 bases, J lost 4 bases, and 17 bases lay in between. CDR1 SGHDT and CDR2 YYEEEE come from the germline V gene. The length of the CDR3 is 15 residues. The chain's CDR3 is CASSGRGRPLYGYTF. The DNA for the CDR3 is TGTGCCAGCAGCGGAAGGGGCAGACCGCTCTATGGCTACACCTTC.

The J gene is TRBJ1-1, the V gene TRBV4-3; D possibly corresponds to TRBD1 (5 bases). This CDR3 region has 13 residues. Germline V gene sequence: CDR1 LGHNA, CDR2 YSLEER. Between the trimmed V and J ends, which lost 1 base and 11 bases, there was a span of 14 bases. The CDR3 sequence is CASSQGQGGRAFF. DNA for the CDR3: TGCGCCAGCAGCCAAGGGCAGGGAGGTAGGGCTTTCTTT.

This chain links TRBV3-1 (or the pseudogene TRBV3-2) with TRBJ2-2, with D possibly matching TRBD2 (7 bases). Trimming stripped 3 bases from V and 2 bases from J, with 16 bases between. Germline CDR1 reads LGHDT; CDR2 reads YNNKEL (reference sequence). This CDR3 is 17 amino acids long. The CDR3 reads CASSQGPRGANTGELFF. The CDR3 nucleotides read TGTGCCAGCAGCCAGGGTCCCCGGGGGGCAAACACCGGGGAGCTGTTTTTT.

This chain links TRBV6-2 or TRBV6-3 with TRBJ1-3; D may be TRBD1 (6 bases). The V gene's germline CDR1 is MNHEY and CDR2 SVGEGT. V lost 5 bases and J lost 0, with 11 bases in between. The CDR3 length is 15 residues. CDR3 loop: CASSPTGHSGNTIYF. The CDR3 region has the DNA TGTGCCAGCAGTCCAACAGGGCACTCTGGAAACACCATATATTTT.

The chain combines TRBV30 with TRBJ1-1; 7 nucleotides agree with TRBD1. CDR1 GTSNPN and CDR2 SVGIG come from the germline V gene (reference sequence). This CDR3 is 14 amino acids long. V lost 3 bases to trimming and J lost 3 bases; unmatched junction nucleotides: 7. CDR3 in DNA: TGTGCCTGGAGACCGACAGGGTGGGACACTGAAGCTTTCTTT. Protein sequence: CAWRPTGWDTEAFF. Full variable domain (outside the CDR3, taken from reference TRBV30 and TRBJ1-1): SQTIHQWPATLVQPVGSPLSLECTVEGTSNPNLYWYRQAAGRGLQLLFYSVGIGQISSEVPQNLSASRPQDRQFILSSKKLLLSDSGFYLCAWRPTGWDTEAFFGQGTRLTVV.

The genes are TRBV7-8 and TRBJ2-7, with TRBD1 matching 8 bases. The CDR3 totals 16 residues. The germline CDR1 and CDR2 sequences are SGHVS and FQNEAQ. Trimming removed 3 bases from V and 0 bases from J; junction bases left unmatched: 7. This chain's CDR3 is CASSFTWDRSSYEQYF. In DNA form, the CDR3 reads TGTGCCAGCAGCTTTACCTGGGACAGGAGCTCCTACGAGCAGTACTTC.

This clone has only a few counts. The CDR3 reads CASSQDPRGRAFF. As DNA, the CDR3 is TGTGCCAGCAGCCAAGACCCCAGGGGGCGAGCTTTCTTT. The rearrangement links TRBV3-1 (or the pseudogene TRBV3-2) to TRBJ1-1, with 8 bases lining up with TRBD1. This CDR3 is 13 amino acids long. Per germline, CDR1 LGHDT and CDR2 YNNKEL (reference sequence). J was trimmed by 10 bases and V by 0 bases; bases with no gene match: 4.

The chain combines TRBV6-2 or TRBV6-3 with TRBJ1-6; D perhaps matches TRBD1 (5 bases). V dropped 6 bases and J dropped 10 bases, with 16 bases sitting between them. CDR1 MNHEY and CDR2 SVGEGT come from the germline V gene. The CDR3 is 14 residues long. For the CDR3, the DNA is TGTGCCAGCAGCCCCCCGGGGGGTCACTCACCCCTCCACTTT. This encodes CASSPPGGHSPLHF.

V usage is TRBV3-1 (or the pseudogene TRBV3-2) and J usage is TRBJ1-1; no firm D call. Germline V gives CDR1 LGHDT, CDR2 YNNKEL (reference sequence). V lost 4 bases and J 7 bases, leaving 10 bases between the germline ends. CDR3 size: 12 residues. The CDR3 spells CASSPRYGEAFF. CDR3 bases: TGTGCCAGCAGCCCCCGCTACGGTGAAGCTTTCTTT.

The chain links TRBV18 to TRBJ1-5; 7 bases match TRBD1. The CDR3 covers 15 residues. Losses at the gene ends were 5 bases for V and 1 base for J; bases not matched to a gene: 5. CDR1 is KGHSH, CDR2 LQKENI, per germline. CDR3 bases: TGTGCCAGCTCAAGGAGGGGGCGCAGCAATCAGCCCCAGCATTTT. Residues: CASSRRGRSNQPQHF.

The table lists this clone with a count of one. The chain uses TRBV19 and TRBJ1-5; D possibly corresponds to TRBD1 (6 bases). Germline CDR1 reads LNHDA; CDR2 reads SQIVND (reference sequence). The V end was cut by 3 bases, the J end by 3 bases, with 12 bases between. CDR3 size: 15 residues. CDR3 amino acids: CASSMSRGDNQPQHF. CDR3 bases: TGTGCCAGTAGTATGTCCAGGGGTGACAATCAGCCCCAGCATTTT.